The 3 T cell receptor beta chains in this list originate from one sample, sequenced in a study of blood T cell repertoires in COVID-19 (dated by TCRdb to the early 2020s). Library method: the immunoSEQ multiplex PCR assay. This is the immuneACCESS table as TCRdb keeps it, with only in-frame sequences that have V and J called. A part of the clones is gone; compared with another copy, unresolved V genes explain less than half, and the rest is unexplained. The sample profile shows 150,000 or so clones; 55% to 75% of them were found once. The top ten constitute over 1.5% of the sample. Sequencing was carried out using peripheral blood. Receptors originate from a woman aged 70-85 years with acute or convalescent COVID-19.

The V and J genes are TRBV18 and TRBJ1-1; D remains unclear. Trimming cost V 0 bases and J 1 base, with 9 bases left between them. Germline V gene sequence: CDR1 KGHSH, CDR2 LQKENI. This CDR3 has 15 amino acids. The CDR3 DNA is TGTGCCAGCTCACCACCGTTGGCAGAGAACACTGAAGCTTTCTTT. Encoded protein: CASSPPLAENTEAFF.

The chain employs TRBV28 and TRBJ1-5; TRBD1 aligns across 7 bases. The CDR3 loop spans 16 amino acids. Germline V gene data show CDR1 as MDHEN and CDR2 as SYDVKM. V lost 5 bases, J lost 3 bases, and 10 bases stayed unmatched. CDR3 protein: CASSPGQSGFNQPQHF. CDR3 sequence (DNA): TGTGCCAGCAGTCCGGGACAGAGTGGATTCAATCAGCCCCAGCATTTT.

The chain links TRBV28 to TRBJ1-3; D perhaps matches TRBD1 (5 bases). CDR1 and CDR2 from the germline V gene are MDHEN and SYDVKM. Trimming took 7 bases from V and 0 from J, leaving 13 bases between them. There are 15 residues in the CDR3. CDR3 sequence: CASTQGLNSGNTIYF. The CDR3 DNA is TGTGCCAGCACTCAGGGACTGAACTCTGGAAACACCATATATTTT.